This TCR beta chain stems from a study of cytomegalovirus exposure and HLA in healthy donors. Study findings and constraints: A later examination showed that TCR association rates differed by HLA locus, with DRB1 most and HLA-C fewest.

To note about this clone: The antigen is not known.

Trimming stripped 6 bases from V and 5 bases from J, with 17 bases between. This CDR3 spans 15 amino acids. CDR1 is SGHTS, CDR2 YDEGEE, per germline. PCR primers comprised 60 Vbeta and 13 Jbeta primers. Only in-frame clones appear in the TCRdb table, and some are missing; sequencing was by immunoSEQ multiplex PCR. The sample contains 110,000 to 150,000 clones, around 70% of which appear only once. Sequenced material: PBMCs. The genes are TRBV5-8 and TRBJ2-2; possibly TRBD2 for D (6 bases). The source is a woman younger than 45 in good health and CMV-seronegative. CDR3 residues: CASTWRGRMTGELFF. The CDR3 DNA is TGTGCCAGCACCTGGAGGGGACGGATGACCGGGGAGCTGTTTTTT.